This paragraph reports one T cell receptor (beta chain). This sample stems from a study of PD-L1 blockade in urothelial cancer. Study-wide background: Timepoints chosen for blood analysis were 3 weeks (second dose) and 6 weeks after treatment start. Per blood sample, T cells had a median of roughly 150,000.

Germline V lookup: CDR1 MNHEY, CDR2 SVGAGI. The CDR3 has 15 amino acids. V gave up 2 bases and J gave up 5 bases, with 13 bases separating them. Some clones are missing from TCRdb's copy, which holds only in-frame ones; the method was immunoSEQ multiplex PCR. The table has approximately 32,000 clones, 84% seen once. The TCR was taken from a man between 60 and 75 years old with urothelial cancer. V and J are TRBV6-5 and TRBJ1-5; possibly TRBD1 for D (5 bases). Sequencing was performed on PBMCs, taken around atezolizumab (anti-PD-L1) treatment. CDR3 nucleotide sequence: TGTGCCAGCAGTTACGGGGGGACGGGAGATCAGCCCCAGCATTTT. Its translation is CASSYGGTGDQPQHF.